This T cell receptor (beta chain) stems from a study of blood T cell repertoires in COVID-19. Sequencing used immunoSEQ multiplex PCR; TCRdb keeps in-frame clones, though not all of them. The sample includes some 400,000 clones, about 89% of them seen just once. This clone is a singleton in its sample. The germline V gene encodes CDR1 LGHNA and CDR2 YNFKEQ. The CDR3 is made up of 15 amino acids. With 1 base clipped from V and 8 bases from J, the junction kept 6 bases outside the gene matches. The Seattle patients joined while their infection was active and were tracked longitudinally afterward. The sequence derives from a young woman with COVID-19, enrolled during active disease. The chain combines TRBV4-2 with TRBJ1-4; 8 bases fit TRBD1. Source material: peripheral blood. The CDR3 protein is CASSQGYRGVEKLFF. The CDR3 DNA is TGTGCCAGCAGCCAAGGATACAGGGGGGTAGAAAAACTGTTTTTT.